These T cell receptor beta chains were read from a single sample in a study of blood T cell repertoires in COVID-19. The repertoire was sequenced with immunoSEQ multiplex PCR; TCRdb's copy has only in-frame clones and lacks some. The sample has about 310,000 clones, approximately 89% seen once. The sequencing input was PBMCs or T cells enriched from blood (not recorded which). Receptor source: a middle-aged woman who had recovered from COVID-19. Each CDR3 is given with its conserved first and last residue. Each record gives: J gene, V gene, CDR3 protein.

TRBJ1-1	TRBV15	CATSRDTGIAFF
TRBJ1-1	TRBV5-6	CASSWGLAIGEAFF
TRBJ1-2	TRBV10-3	CAISDAYGTGVNHGYTF
TRBJ2-5	TRBV28	CASSSPNAKSPQETQYF
TRBJ2-7	TRBV12-5	CASVHASTETYEQYF
TRBJ2-3	TRBV28	CASSPRGRGTDTQYF
TRBJ1-2	TRBV28	CASSPGGIDYGYTF
TRBJ2-2	TRBV24-1	CATSDFDYKDPGELFF
TRBJ2-4	TRBV3-1/TRBV3-2	CASSQEVGPGHKNIQYF
TRBJ1-2	TRBV18	CASSPSFAGSDGYTF
TRBJ1-2	TRBV30	CAWSIGVGSNYGYTF
TRBJ2-3	TRBV4-3	CASSQDTQTPYPDTQYF
TRBJ2-7	TRBV9	CASSVGDNEQYF
TRBJ1-5	TRBV7-6	CASSSRVGQPQHF
TRBJ2-1	TRBV4-3	CASSLRTGGNNEQFF
TRBJ2-6	TRBV27	CASSFQGARGANVLTF
TRBJ1-5	TRBV30	CAWIYAGTPKHF
TRBJ1-2	TRBV7-9	CASRPPGDSINYGYTF
TRBJ1-3	TRBV13	CASSLGDRSSGNTIYF
TRBJ1-3	TRBV4-1	CASSQGPGQGYSGNTIYF
TRBJ2-7	TRBV10-2	CASSESGTGRDEQYF